Below, 26 T cell receptor beta chains from the same sample are listed, as sequenced in a study of memory CD4+ T cells and cytomegalovirus serostatus (dated 2019 in TCRdb). Preparation of the library involved the immunoSEQ multiplex PCR assay. As stored in TCRdb, this immuneACCESS dataset retains in-frame rearrangements with V and J assigned. A fraction of the clones does not appear; measured against another copy, unresolved V genes explain less than half of the discrepancy, and the remainder lacks a known reason. For this sample there are about 73,000 clones; roughly 78% appear just once. The ten largest clones take up approximately 2.8% of the sample. Single viable CD3+CD4+CD8-CD45RO+ cells were sorted as memory CD4+ T cells on a FACSAria II. Input material: memory CD4+ T cells from blood. These receptors were taken from an adult in good health and CMV-seropositive.

Written as DNA, the CDR3 is TGCGCCAGCAGCCAAGATCTCTACAGTGGAGCCTACGAGCAGTACTTC. Translating gives CASSQDLYSGAYEQYF. J is TRBJ2-7 and V is TRBV4-1; no clear D. Germline V CDR1 and CDR2: MGHRA, YSYEKL. Trimming stripped 0 bases from V and 2 bases from J, with 14 bases between. This CDR3 has 16 residues.

This chain links TRBV29-1 with TRBJ2-3, with 8 bases that match TRBD2. This CDR3 is built from 14 residues. Looked up from germline, CDR1 is SQVTM and CDR2 is ANQGSEA. The trim removed 6 bases at V and 2 bases at J, leaving 7 bases unmatched. The CDR3 coding sequence is TGCAGCGTACCTAGTAGCGGGAACACAGATACGCAGTATTTT. Amino acids: CSVPSSGNTDTQYF.

The chain joins TRBV5-5 to TRBJ1-3, with D maybe TRBD1 (5 bases). The CDR3 extends over 15 amino acids. V lost 3 bases and J 2 bases, leaving 12 bases between the germline ends. The germline CDR1 and CDR2 sequences are SGHKS and YYEKEE (reference sequence). In DNA form, the CDR3 reads TGTGCCAGCAGCTGGGCCGACAGCGCTGGAAACACCATATATTTT. Translation gives CASSWADSAGNTIYF.

The rearrangement uses TRBV18 and TRBJ2-2, with no clear D. There are 13 residues in the CDR3. V was pared by 2 bases and J by 6 bases, with 7 bases between. Germline V CDR1 and CDR2: KGHSH, LQKENI. Here the CDR3 reads CASSPVGAGELFF. CDR3 DNA: TGTGCCAGCTCACCAGTTGGGGCCGGGGAGCTGTTTTTT.

The chain employs TRBV6-5 and TRBJ1-2; 7 nucleotides agree with TRBD1. In germline, CDR1 is MNHEY, CDR2 SVGAGI. The CDR3 consists of 15 residues. Unmatched junction bases numbered 8, after V lost 5 bases and J lost 2 bases. The CDR3 nucleotides read TGTGCCAGCAGTGGGAGAGGGGGCTGGAACTATGGCTACACCTTC. It is translated as CASSGRGGWNYGYTF.

This chain links TRBV19 with TRBJ2-3, with 9 bases that match TRBD1. Looked up from germline, CDR1 is LNHDA and CDR2 is SQIVND (reference sequence). CDR3 length equals 16 residues. The V segment lost 5 bases and the J segment 6 bases; nucleotides outside the gene matches: 12. The CDR3 protein is CASSVTGTGPVDTQYF. CDR3 DNA: TGTGCCAGTAGTGTTACCGGGACAGGGCCGGTTGATACGCAGTATTTT.

This clone turned up a few times. The chain employs TRBV7-2 and TRBJ2-3, with D possibly being TRBD1 (6 bases). This CDR3 is 13 amino acids long. Trimming took 4 bases from V and 6 from J, leaving 11 bases between them. Germline values: CDR1 SGHTA, CDR2 FQGNSA. CDR3 sequence: CASSSDRLDTQYF. The CDR3 DNA reads TGTGCCAGCAGCTCCGACAGGCTCGATACGCAGTATTTT.

The gene calls are TRBV11-2 and TRBJ1-3, with D possibly being TRBD1 (5 bases). Germline assignment: CDR1 SGHAT and CDR2 FQNNGV. V was shortened by 4 bases and J by 0 bases, with 13 bases between the two germline ends. The CDR3 covers 16 residues. CDR3 in amino acids: CASSSIKGFSGNTIYF. The CDR3 DNA is TGTGCCAGCAGCTCCATTAAGGGGTTCTCTGGAAACACCATATATTTT.

The chain couples TRBV19 to TRBJ1-5, with D uncertain. V lost 1 base to trimming and J lost 0 bases, with 10 bases between them. CDR1 LNHDA and CDR2 SQIVND come from the germline V gene (reference sequence). The CDR3 length is 16 residues. In DNA, the CDR3 is TGTGCCAGTAGTATAGGTCCAGGTTATAGCAATCAGCCCCAGCATTTT. Amino acid sequence: CASSIGPGYSNQPQHF.

V gene TRBV7-9 combines with J gene TRBJ1-5, with TRBD1 matching over 8 bases. This CDR3 spans 18 amino acids. The germline CDR1 and CDR2 sequences are SEHNR and FQNEAQ (reference sequence). V was clipped by 3 bases and J by 5 bases; unmatched bases: 15. The CDR3 spells CASSLGRTGMEHDQPQHF. DNA for the CDR3: TGTGCCAGCAGCTTGGGTAGGACAGGGATGGAGCACGATCAGCCCCAGCATTTT.

The rearrangement links TRBV7-2 to TRBJ1-2; D possibly corresponds to TRBD1 (5 bases). Trimming shortened V by 4 bases and J by 4 bases, and 13 bases separated the two germline ends. Germline CDR1 reads SGHTA; CDR2 reads FQGNSA. The CDR3 totals 14 residues. Written as DNA, the CDR3 is TGTGCCAGCAGCTCCCGGGGGTTTACCTATGGCTACACCTTC. Amino acids: CASSSRGFTYGYTF.

The V and J genes are TRBV11-3 and TRBJ2-2; D not certain. CDR1 and CDR2 (germline): SGHNT, YENEEA. V dropped 5 bases and J dropped 8 bases, with 9 bases sitting between them. This CDR3 is 12 amino acids long. CDR3 DNA sequence: TGTGCCAGCAGCCCTACGACGGGGGAGCTGTTTTTT. Translating it yields CASSPTTGELFF.

V gene TRBV6-5 combines with J gene TRBJ2-3, with 10 nucleotides matching TRBD1. This CDR3 has 15 residues. From germline, CDR1 is MNHEY and CDR2 SVGAGI. Trimming took 4 bases from V and 4 from J; bases not matched to a gene: 5. The CDR3 nucleotides are TGTGCCAGCAGTTCGACAGGGGGCCGTCCAGATACGCAGTATTTT. Translation: CASSSTGGRPDTQYF.

This sequence joins TRBV27 and TRBJ1-1; D remains unclear. CDR1 is MNHEY and CDR2 is SMNVEV in the germline V gene (reference sequence). Between the trimmed V and J ends, which lost 3 bases and 3 bases, there was a span of 8 bases. The CDR3 loop spans 13 amino acids. CDR3 bases: TGTGCCAGCAGTTTTCGCTCCGACACTGAAGCTTTCTTT. This translates into CASSFRSDTEAFF.

This clone was observed a few times. The gene calls are TRBV6-1 and TRBJ2-2; D may be TRBD2 (5 bases). The CDR3 spans 14 residues. Germline V lookup: CDR1 MNHNS, CDR2 SASEGT. The germline V and J ends were trimmed by 3 bases and 1 base, with 6 bases remaining between them. The CDR3 here is CASSDEGNTGELFF. CDR3 bases: TGTGCCAGCAGTGATGAGGGGAACACCGGGGAGCTGTTTTTT.

This clone was detected a few times. The J gene is TRBJ1-5, the V gene TRBV2; D gene uncertain. The CDR3 contains 13 residues. V was clipped by 8 bases and J by 0 bases, with 8 bases between them. Germline assignment: CDR1 SNHLY and CDR2 FYNNEI. CDR3: CASSIDSNQPQHF. CDR3 bases: TGTGCCAGCTCTATCGATAGCAATCAGCCCCAGCATTTT.

The V gene is TRBV7-2, the J gene TRBJ2-1, with TRBD2 identical over 7 bases. With 8 bases clipped from V and 6 bases from J, the junction kept 10 bases outside the gene matches. In germline, CDR1 is SGHTA, CDR2 FQGNSA. This CDR3 has 14 residues. The CDR3 loop is CASERREIVNEQFF. CDR3 DNA: TGTGCCAGCGAACGGCGGGAGATAGTCAATGAGCAGTTCTTC.

This clone was seen once. The rearrangement links TRBV11-3 to TRBJ1-2; D is undetermined. Germline V gene data show CDR1 as SGHNT and CDR2 as YENEEA. V lost 4 bases and J 0 bases, leaving 15 bases between the germline ends. The length of the CDR3 is 16 residues. The CDR3 spells CASSSALSSANYGYTF. Here the CDR3 DNA reads TGTGCCAGCAGCTCTGCACTGTCCTCAGCTAACTATGGCTACACCTTC.

The chain joins TRBV27 to TRBJ1-2; D gene unclear. In germline, CDR1 is MNHEY, CDR2 SMNVEV (reference sequence). The V end lost 2 bases, the J end lost 3 bases, and 7 bases lay between the germline ends. This CDR3 has 13 amino acids. CDR3 bases: TGTGCCAGCAGTTTACGGGTCGACTATGGCTACACCTTC. Translating gives CASSLRVDYGYTF.

The chain combines TRBV5-6 with TRBJ1-1; tentatively, D is TRBD1 (6 bases). V was shortened by 4 bases and J by 2 bases, with 15 bases between the two germline ends. This CDR3 has 15 residues. Germline-derived CDR1 and CDR2 are SGHDT and YYEEEE. The CDR3 sequence: CASSPRVRGNTEAFF. As DNA, the CDR3 is TGTGCCAGCAGCCCGAGGGTCAGGGGAAACACTGAAGCTTTCTTT.

The genes are TRBV6-4 and TRBJ1-2, with a possible D match to TRBD1 (6 bases). The length of the CDR3 is 14 residues. V lost 6 bases, J lost 0 bases, and 11 bases lay in between. Germline V CDR1 and CDR2: MRHNA, SNTAGT. The CDR3 coding sequence is TGTGCCAGCAGCCCAGGGGCTTCTAACTATGGCTACACCTTC. Encoded protein: CASSPGASNYGYTF.

This chain connects TRBV7-6 to TRBJ2-7; TRBD1 might be the D (7 bases). CDR3 size: 14 residues. The germline V and J ends were trimmed by 5 bases and 1 base, with 12 bases remaining between them. Germline values: CDR1 SGHVS, CDR2 FNYEAQ. The CDR3 is CASSAGTVSYEQYF. CDR3 in DNA: TGTGCCAGCAGCGCGGGGACAGTATCCTACGAGCAGTACTTC. Based on the CDR3 plus reference TRBV7-6 and TRBJ2-7, the full variable domain is GAGVSQSPRYKVTKRGQDVALRCDPISGHVSLYWYRQALGQGPEFLTYFNYEAQQDKSGLPNDRFSAERPEGSISTLTIQRTEQRDSAMYRCASSAGTVSYEQYFGPGTRLTVT.

This clone turned up a few times. V usage is TRBV19 and J usage is TRBJ1-1; the D gene is possibly TRBD1 (5 bases). The CDR3 extends over 13 amino acids. The germline gives CDR1 LNHDA, CDR2 SQIVND (reference sequence). Trimming removed 6 bases from V and 0 bases from J, with 8 bases in between. Here the CDR3 DNA reads TGTGCCAGTAGCCAGACAGTGAACACTGAAGCTTTCTTT. It encodes CASSQTVNTEAFF.

This rearrangement joins TRBV7-9 to TRBJ2-2; D gene uncertain. V was shortened by 5 bases and J by 6 bases, with 4 bases between the two germline ends. Germline V CDR1 and CDR2: SEHNR, FQNEAQ (reference sequence). There are 11 residues in the CDR3. This chain's CDR3 is CASSQSGELFF. In DNA, the CDR3 is TGTGCCAGCAGCCAGTCCGGGGAGCTGTTTTTT.

This clone came up a few times. The genes are TRBV23-1 and TRBJ2-1; D gene unclear. TRBV23-1 is reported as an ORF; its role is uncertain. Deletions cut 2 bases from V and 6 bases from J, with 8 bases between. The CDR3 is made up of 13 amino acids. DNA for the CDR3: TGCGCCAGCAGTCAAGACAACGGCAATGAGCAGTTCTTC. Translated, it gives CASSQDNGNEQFF.

This clone was found once. This chain links TRBV13 with TRBJ2-1; no firm D call. Per the germline V gene, CDR1 is PRHDT and CDR2 is FYEKMQ (reference sequence). V dropped 5 bases and J dropped 5 bases, with 13 bases sitting between them. The length of the CDR3 is 14 residues. DNA of the CDR3: TGTGCCAGCAGCCGTATACTGTCGGACAATGAGCAGTTCTTC. Translated, it gives CASSRILSDNEQFF.